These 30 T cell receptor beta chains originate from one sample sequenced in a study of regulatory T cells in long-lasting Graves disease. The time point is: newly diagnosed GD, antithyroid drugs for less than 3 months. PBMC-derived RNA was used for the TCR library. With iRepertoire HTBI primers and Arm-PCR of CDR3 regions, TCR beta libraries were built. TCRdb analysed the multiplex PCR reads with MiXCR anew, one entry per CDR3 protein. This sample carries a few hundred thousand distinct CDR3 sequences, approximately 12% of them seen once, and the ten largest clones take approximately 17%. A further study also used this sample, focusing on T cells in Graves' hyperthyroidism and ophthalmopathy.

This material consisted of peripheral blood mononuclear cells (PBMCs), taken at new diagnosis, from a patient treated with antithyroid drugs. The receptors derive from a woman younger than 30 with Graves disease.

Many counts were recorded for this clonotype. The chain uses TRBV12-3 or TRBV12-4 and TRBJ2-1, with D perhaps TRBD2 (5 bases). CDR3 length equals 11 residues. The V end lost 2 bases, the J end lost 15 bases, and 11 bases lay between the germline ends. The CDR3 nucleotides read TGTGCCAGCAGTTTACTGGGAGAAGCGTTCTTC. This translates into CASSLLGEAFF.

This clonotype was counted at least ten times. The CDR3 here is CASSYSTGELFF. CDR3 DNA sequence: TGTGCCAGCAGTTACTCGACCGGGGAGCTGTTTTTT. The chain employs TRBV6-5 and TRBJ2-2, with unresolved D. This CDR3 spans 12 amino acids. V was clipped by 0 bases and J by 5 bases, with 1 base between them. Germline assignment: CDR1 MNHEY and CDR2 SVGAGI.

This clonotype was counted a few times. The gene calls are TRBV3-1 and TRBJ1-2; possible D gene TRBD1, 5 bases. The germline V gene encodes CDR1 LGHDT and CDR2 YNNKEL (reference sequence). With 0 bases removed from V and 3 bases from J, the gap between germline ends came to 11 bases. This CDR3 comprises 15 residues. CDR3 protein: CASSQDLTGDYGYTF. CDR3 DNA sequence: TGTGCCAGCAGCCAAGACCTTACGGGGGACTATGGCTACACCTTC.

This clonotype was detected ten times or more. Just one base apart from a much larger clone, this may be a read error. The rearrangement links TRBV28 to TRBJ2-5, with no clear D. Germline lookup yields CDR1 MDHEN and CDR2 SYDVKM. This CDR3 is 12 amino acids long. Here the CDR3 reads CASSFISEAQYF. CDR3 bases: TGTGCCAGCAGTTTTATATCAGAGGCCCAGTACTTC.

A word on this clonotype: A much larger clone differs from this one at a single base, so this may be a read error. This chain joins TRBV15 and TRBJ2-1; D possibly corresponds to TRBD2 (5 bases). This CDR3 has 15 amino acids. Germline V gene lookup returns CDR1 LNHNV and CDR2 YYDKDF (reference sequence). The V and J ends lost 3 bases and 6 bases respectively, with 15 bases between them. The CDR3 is CATSREVRSRNEQFF. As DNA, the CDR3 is TGTGCCACCAGCAGGGAGGTGCGGTCGCGCAATGAGCAGTTCTTC.

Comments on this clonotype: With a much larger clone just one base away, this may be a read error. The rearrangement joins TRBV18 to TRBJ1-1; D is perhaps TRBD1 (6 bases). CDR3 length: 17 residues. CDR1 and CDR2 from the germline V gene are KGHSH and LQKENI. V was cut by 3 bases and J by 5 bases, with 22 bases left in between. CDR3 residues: CASSPDQQGLPGTEAFF. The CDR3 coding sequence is TGTGCCAGCTCACCCGACCAGCAGGGGCTCCCGGGGACTGAAGCTTTCTTT.

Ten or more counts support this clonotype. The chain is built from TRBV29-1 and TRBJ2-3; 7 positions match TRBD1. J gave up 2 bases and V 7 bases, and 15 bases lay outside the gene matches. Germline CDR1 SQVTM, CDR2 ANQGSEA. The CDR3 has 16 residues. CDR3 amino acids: CSADGDRDSVTDTQYF. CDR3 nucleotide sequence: TGCAGCGCGGACGGCGACCGGGACAGCGTCACAGATACGCAGTATTTT.

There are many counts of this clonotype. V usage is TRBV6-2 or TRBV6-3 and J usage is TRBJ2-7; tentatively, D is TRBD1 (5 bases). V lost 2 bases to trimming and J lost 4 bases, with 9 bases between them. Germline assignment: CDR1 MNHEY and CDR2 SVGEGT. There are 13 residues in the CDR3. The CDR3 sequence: CASSYGRGYEQYF. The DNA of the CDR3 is TGTGCCAGCAGTTACGGAAGGGGATACGAGCAGTACTTC.

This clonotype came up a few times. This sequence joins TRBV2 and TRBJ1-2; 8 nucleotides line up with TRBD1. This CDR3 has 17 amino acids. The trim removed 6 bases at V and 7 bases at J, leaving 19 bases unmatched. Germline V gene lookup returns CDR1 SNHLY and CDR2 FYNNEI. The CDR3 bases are TGTGCCAGCAGCGGACAGGGACCTCTTTACGATGAATTTGGCTACACCTTC. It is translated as CASSGQGPLYDEFGYTF.

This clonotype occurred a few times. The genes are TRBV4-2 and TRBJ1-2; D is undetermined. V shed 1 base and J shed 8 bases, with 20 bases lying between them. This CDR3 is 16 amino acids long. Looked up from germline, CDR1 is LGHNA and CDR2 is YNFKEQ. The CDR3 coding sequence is TGTGCCAGCAGCCAAGCGGGTCAGGAGTCGGACCACGGCTACACCTTC. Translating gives CASSQAGQESDHGYTF.

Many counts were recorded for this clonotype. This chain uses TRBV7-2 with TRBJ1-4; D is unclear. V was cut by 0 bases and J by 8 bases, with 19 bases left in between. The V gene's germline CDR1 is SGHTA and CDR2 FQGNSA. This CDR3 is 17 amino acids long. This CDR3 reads CASSLAPSGKVIEKLFF. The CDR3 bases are TGTGCCAGCAGCTTAGCGCCGAGCGGCAAAGTAATAGAAAAACTGTTTTTT.

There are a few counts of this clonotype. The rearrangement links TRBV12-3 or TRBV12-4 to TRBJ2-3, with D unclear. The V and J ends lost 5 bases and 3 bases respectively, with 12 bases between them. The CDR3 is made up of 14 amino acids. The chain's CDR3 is CASSEGWVTDTQYF. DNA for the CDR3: TGTGCCAGCAGTGAAGGGTGGGTGACAGATACGCAGTATTTT.

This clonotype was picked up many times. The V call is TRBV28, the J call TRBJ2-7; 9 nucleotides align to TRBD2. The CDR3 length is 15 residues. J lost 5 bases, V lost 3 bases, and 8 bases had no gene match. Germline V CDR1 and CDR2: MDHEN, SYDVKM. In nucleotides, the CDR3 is TGTGCCAGCAGTTTTAAGCGGGGGGTTTTAGACGAGCAGTACTTC. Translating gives CASSFKRGVLDEQYF.

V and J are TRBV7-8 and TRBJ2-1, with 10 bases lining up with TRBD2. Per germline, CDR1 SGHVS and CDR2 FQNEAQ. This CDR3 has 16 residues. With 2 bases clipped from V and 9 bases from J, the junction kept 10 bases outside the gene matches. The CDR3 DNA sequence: TGTGCCAGCAGCTTAAAGAGGGCTAGCGGGAGTATTGAGCAGTTCTTC. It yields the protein CASSLKRASGSIEQFF.

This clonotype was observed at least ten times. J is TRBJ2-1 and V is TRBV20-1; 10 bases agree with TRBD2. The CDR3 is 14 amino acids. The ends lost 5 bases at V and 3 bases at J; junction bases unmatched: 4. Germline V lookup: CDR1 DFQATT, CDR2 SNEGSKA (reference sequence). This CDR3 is CSALRTSGYNEQFF. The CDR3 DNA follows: TGCAGTGCTCTGCGGACTAGCGGCTACAATGAGCAGTTCTTC.

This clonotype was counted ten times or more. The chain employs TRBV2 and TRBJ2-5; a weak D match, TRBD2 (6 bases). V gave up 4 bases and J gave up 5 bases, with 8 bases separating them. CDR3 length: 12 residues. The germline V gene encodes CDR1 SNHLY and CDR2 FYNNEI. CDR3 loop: CASSGGEETQYF. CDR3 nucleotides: TGTGCCAGCAGTGGCGGGGAGGAGACCCAGTACTTC.

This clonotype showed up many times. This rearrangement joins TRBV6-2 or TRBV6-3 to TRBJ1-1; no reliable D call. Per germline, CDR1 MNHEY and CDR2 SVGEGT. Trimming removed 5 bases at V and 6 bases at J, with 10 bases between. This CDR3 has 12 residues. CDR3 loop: CASSATQAEAFF. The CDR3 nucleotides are TGTGCCAGCAGTGCGACCCAGGCTGAAGCTTTCTTT.

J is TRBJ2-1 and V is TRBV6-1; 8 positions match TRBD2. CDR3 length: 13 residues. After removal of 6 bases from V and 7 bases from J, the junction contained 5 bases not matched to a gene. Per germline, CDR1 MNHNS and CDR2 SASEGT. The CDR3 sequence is CASRRGEVNEQFF. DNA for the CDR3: TGTGCCAGCAGGCGGGGGGAGGTAAATGAGCAGTTCTTC.

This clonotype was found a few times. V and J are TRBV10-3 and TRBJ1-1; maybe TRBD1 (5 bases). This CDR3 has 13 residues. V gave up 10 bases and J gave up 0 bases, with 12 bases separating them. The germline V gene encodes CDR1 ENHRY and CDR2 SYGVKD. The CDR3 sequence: CATRQNLNTEAFF. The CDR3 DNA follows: TGTGCCACCCGACAGAATTTGAACACTGAAGCTTTCTTT.

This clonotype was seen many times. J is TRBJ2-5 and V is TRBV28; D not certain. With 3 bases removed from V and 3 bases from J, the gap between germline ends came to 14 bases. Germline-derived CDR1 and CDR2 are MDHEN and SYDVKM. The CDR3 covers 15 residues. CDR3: CASSFTDMGKETQYF. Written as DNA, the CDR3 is TGTGCCAGCAGTTTTACGGATATGGGTAAAGAGACCCAGTACTTC.

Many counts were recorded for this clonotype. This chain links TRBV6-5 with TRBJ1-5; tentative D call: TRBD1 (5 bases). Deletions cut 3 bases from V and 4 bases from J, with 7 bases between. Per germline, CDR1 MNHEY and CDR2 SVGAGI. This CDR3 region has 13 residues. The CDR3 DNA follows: TGTGCCAGCAGTTATGGGGGGAATCAGCCCCAGCATTTT. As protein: CASSYGGNQPQHF.

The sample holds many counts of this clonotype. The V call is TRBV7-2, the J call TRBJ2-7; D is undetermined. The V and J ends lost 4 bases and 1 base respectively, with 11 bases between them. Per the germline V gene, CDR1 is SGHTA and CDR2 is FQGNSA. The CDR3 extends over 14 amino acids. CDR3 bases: TGTGCCAGCAGCTCCCAGGACGGTTCCTACGAGCAGTACTTC. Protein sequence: CASSSQDGSYEQYF.

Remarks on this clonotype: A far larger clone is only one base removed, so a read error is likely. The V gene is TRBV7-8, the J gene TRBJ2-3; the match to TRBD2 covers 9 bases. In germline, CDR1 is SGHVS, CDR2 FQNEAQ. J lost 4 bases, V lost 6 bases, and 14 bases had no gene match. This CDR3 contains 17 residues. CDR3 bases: TGTGCCAGCAGTGATGAACGGAGCGGGGGGACCCCAGATACGCAGTATTTT. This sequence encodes CASSDERSGGTPDTQYF.

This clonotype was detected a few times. The CDR3 loop reads CASSVSWTSSYEQYF. DNA of the CDR3: TGTGCCAGCAGCGTATCGTGGACTAGCAGTTACGAGCAGTACTTC. The V and J genes are TRBV9 and TRBJ2-7; 8 bases match TRBD2. The V gene end was trimmed by 1 base and the J gene end by 4 bases; junction bases not matched to a gene: 7. The CDR3 length is 15 residues. Germline values: CDR1 SGDLS, CDR2 YYNGEE.

CDR3 residues: CASSLPKWDSPTENQETQYF. As DNA, the CDR3 is TGTGCCAGCAGCTTACCAAAATGGGACAGTCCAACCGAAAACCAAGAGACCCAGTACTTC. The V gene is TRBV7-9, the J gene TRBJ2-5, with TRBD1 identical over 7 bases. Trimming removed 2 bases from V and 0 bases from J; junction bases left unmatched: 18. The CDR3 consists of 20 residues. The germline CDR1 and CDR2 sequences are SEHNR and FQNEAQ (reference sequence). Variable domain in full (rest from reference TRBV7-9 and TRBJ2-5): DTGVSQNPRHKITKRGQNVTFRCDPISEHNRLYWYRQTLGQGPEFLTYFQNEAQLEKSRLLSDRFSAERPKGSFSTLEIQRTEQGDSAMYLCASSLPKWDSPTENQETQYFGPGTRLLVL.

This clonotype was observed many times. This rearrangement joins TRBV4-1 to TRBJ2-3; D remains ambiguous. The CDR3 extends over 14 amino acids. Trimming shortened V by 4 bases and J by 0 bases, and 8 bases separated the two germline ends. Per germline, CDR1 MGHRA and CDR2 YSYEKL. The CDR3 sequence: CASSPVPSTDTQYF. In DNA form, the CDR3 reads TGCGCCAGCAGCCCTGTCCCCAGCACAGATACGCAGTATTTT.

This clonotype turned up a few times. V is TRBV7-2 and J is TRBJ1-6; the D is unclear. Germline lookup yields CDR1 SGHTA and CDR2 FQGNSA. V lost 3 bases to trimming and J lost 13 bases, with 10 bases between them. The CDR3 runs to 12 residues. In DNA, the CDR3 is TGTGCCAGCAGCTTGGAGAAGCGGCCCCTCCACTTT. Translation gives CASSLEKRPLHF.

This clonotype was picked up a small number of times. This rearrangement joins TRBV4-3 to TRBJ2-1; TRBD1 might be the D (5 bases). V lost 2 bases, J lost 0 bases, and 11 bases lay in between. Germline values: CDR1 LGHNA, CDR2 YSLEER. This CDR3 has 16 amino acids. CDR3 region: CASSQQGDGSYNEQFF. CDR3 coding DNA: TGCGCCAGCAGCCAACAAGGGGATGGCTCCTACAATGAGCAGTTCTTC.

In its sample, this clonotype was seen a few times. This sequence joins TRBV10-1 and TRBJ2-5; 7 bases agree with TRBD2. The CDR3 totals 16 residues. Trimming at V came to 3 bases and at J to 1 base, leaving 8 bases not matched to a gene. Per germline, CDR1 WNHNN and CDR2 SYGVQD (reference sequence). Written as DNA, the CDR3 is TGCGCCAGCAGTGAAGGGCGGGAGCCTCGCCAAGAGACCCAGTACTTC. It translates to CASSEGREPRQETQYF.

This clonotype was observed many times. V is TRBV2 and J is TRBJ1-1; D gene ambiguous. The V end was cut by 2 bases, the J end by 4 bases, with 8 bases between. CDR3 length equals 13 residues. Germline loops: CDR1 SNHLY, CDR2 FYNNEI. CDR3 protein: CASSESVSTEAFF. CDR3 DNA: TGTGCCAGCAGTGAATCCGTGAGCACTGAAGCTTTCTTT.